Presented here are 17 T cell receptor beta chains from one specimen sequenced in a study of OX40 agonist ivuxolimab in advanced cancers. Assay used: immunoSEQ multiplex PCR; TCRdb lists only in-frame clones, some missing. The table includes around 69,000 clones, around nine tenths detected once. The sequences come from CD4+ or CD8+ T cells sorted from blood, collected in a trial of the OX40 agonist ivuxolimab. These receptors were collected from an adult with an advanced solid tumor such as melanoma, head and neck, liver or kidney cancer.

CDR3 coding DNA: TGCGCCAGCAGTGAGGGAGGTAGCAATCAGCCCCAGCATTTT. As protein: CASSEGGSNQPQHF. The chain carries TRBV5-1 and TRBJ1-5; D ambiguous. This CDR3 has 14 amino acids. Germline lookup yields CDR1 SGHRS and CDR2 YFSETQ. V was shortened by 5 bases and J by 0 bases, with 9 bases between the two germline ends.

The rearrangement links TRBV28 to TRBJ2-7, with TRBD1 as a possible D gene (6 bases). This CDR3 spans 14 amino acids. Trimming took 2 bases from V and 5 from J, leaving 13 bases between them. Germline V gene lookup returns CDR1 MDHEN and CDR2 SYDVKM. CDR3 loop: CASSLHTTGNEQYF. The CDR3 bases are TGTGCCAGCAGTTTACATACGACAGGAAACGAGCAGTACTTC.

The chain joins TRBV28 to TRBJ1-3, with TRBD1 matching 7 bases. With 10 bases clipped from V and 0 bases from J, the junction kept 9 bases outside the gene matches. CDR1 and CDR2 (germline): MDHEN, SYDVKM. The CDR3 runs to 15 residues. DNA for the CDR3: TGTGCCACCCAAGGGGGCAGGGGCTCTGGAAACACCATATATTTT. As protein: CATQGGRGSGNTIYF.

The chain joins TRBV19 to TRBJ1-4, with a weak D call TRBD1 (5 bases). Germline V CDR1 and CDR2: LNHDA, SQIVND (reference sequence). The CDR3 extends over 14 amino acids. The V gene lost 1 base and the J gene lost 7 bases, with 10 bases spanning the gap. For the CDR3, the DNA is TGTGCCAGTAGTATAGTTCGGGGGAGTGAAAAACTGTTTTTT. Translated: CASSIVRGSEKLFF.

The chain uses TRBV4-3 and TRBJ1-5; 8 bases line up with TRBD1. V lost 4 bases to trimming and J lost 6 bases; unmatched junction nucleotides: 5. Germline lookup yields CDR1 LGHNA and CDR2 YSLEER. This CDR3 has 14 amino acids. As DNA, the CDR3 is TGCGCCAGCAGCCGGGACAGGACGGGTCAGCCCCAGCATTTT. The encoded protein is CASSRDRTGQPQHF.

The chain employs TRBV7-9 and TRBJ1-2, with D maybe TRBD1 (6 bases). The germline V gene encodes CDR1 SEHNR and CDR2 FQNEAQ (reference sequence). V lost 3 bases and J 12 bases, leaving 20 bases between the germline ends. The CDR3 runs 14 residues. This CDR3 reads CASSLDRSGGPNTF. CDR3 DNA sequence: TGTGCCAGCAGCTTGGATCGTTCGGGGGGCCCTAACACCTTC.

The gene calls are TRBV5-1 and TRBJ2-7; D is perhaps TRBD2 (5 bases). The CDR3 is made up of 13 amino acids. V was shortened by 2 bases and J by 6 bases, with 12 bases between the two germline ends. CDR1 is SGHRS, CDR2 YFSETQ, per germline. CDR3 DNA: TGCGCCAGCAGCTTCGGCCGGGGTGGCGAGCAGTACTTC. Protein: CASSFGRGGEQYF.

This chain connects TRBV6-5 to TRBJ1-5, with 7 bases lining up with TRBD1. The germline V gene has CDR1 MNHEY and CDR2 SVGAGI. This CDR3 is 15 amino acids long. V trimming: 5 bases; J trimming: 2 bases; junction bases outside the gene matches: 6. The CDR3 loop reads CASSKQGTGNQPQHF. The DNA for the CDR3 is TGTGCCAGCAGTAAACAGGGGACAGGCAATCAGCCCCAGCATTTT.

As DNA, the CDR3 is TGTGCCAGCAGTAAGACTGGGCATAATGAAAAACTGTTTTTT. It codes for CASSKTGHNEKLFF. This sequence joins TRBV6-5 and TRBJ1-4; no reliable D call. The CDR3 has 14 amino acids. CDR1 is MNHEY, CDR2 SVGAGI, per germline. Trimming took 5 bases from V and 4 from J, leaving 11 bases between them.

This clone is medium-sized (0.01 to 0.1%) in the sample. The CDR3 is CAWSPGPQGGTEAFF. In DNA form, the CDR3 reads TGTGCCTGGAGTCCAGGCCCCCAGGGAGGGACTGAAGCTTTCTTT. The chain combines TRBV30 with TRBJ1-1, with D possibly being TRBD1 (5 bases). Looked up from germline, CDR1 is GTSNPN and CDR2 is SVGIG (reference sequence). Deletions cut 2 bases from V and 5 bases from J, with 18 bases between. The CDR3 has 15 amino acids.

This clone was counted between two and nine times. The rearrangement uses TRBV18 and TRBJ1-5; D gene ambiguous. V was clipped by 3 bases and J by 3 bases, with 9 bases between them. Germline V gives CDR1 KGHSH, CDR2 LQKENI. CDR3 length equals 14 residues. CDR3 nucleotide sequence: TGTGCCAGCTCACCCCCCGGAGACAATCAGCCCCAGCATTTT. It encodes CASSPPGDNQPQHF.

In its sample, this clone was seen many times. This chain uses TRBV4-3 with TRBJ2-3; TRBD1 might be the D (6 bases). The germline CDR1 and CDR2 sequences are LGHNA and YSLEER. There are 14 residues in the CDR3. V was trimmed by 5 bases and J by 5 bases, leaving 14 bases between them. The CDR3 sequence is CASSSDTGKDTQYF. The DNA for the CDR3 is TGCGCCAGCAGCTCGGACACAGGGAAAGATACGCAGTATTTT.

This sequence joins TRBV7-9 and TRBJ1-4; D is possibly TRBD1 (5 bases). In germline, CDR1 is SEHNR, CDR2 FQNEAQ (reference sequence). The CDR3 length is 14 residues. V shed 1 base and J shed 8 bases, with 11 bases lying between them. The CDR3 sequence is CASSLGRQREKLFF. CDR3 nucleotide sequence: TGTGCCAGCAGCTTAGGGAGACAGCGAGAAAAACTGTTTTTT.

This rearrangement joins TRBV19 to TRBJ2-6; D is undetermined. The CDR3 has 18 amino acids. V was shortened by 5 bases and J by 4 bases, with 21 bases between the two germline ends. CDR1 LNHDA and CDR2 SQIVND come from the germline V gene (reference sequence). The CDR3 sequence: CASSVSLIGDVGANVLTF. CDR3 bases: TGTGCCAGTAGTGTCAGCCTGATTGGGGATGTAGGGGCCAACGTCCTGACTTTC.

About this clone itself: Different DNA sequences within this sample yield the same CDR3. The CDR3 DNA is TGTGCCAGCAGCTCAGGGGACAGGGGGCGCAACTATGGCTACACCTTC. This sequence encodes CASSSGDRGRNYGYTF. This chain uses TRBV13 with TRBJ1-2, with 12 bases aligning to TRBD1. Germline V gives CDR1 PRHDT, CDR2 FYEKMQ (reference sequence). Trimming removed 4 bases from V and 2 bases from J; junction bases left unmatched: 5. This CDR3 contains 16 residues.

The chain joins TRBV6-5 to TRBJ1-2; D perhaps matches TRBD1 (5 bases). V was trimmed by 7 bases and J by 7 bases, leaving 13 bases between them. This CDR3 has 12 amino acids. Germline V gene data show CDR1 as MNHEY and CDR2 as SVGAGI. The CDR3 sequence is CASTHGGGGYTF. The DNA for the CDR3 is TGTGCCAGCACCCACGGGGGGGGTGGCTACACCTTC.

V usage is TRBV7-8 and J usage is TRBJ2-5; D may be TRBD1 (6 bases). Trimming removed 2 bases from V and 0 bases from J, with 7 bases in between. Germline-derived CDR1 and CDR2 are SGHVS and FQNEAQ. The CDR3 consists of 14 residues. The CDR3 region has the DNA TGTGCCAGCAGCTTACGGACAGACCAAGAGACCCAGTACTTC. Amino acids: CASSLRTDQETQYF.